Listed below are T cell receptor beta chains from one sample, sequenced in a study of T cells and Merkel cell carcinoma outcomes. The method was immunoSEQ multiplex PCR; TCRdb's version includes in-frame clones alone and lacks a portion of them. The repertoire holds around 3,000 clones, with roughly 85% as singletons. Source material: tumor tissue from Merkel cell carcinoma. These receptors all come from a human donor with Merkel cell carcinoma. Both conserved end residues are part of each CDR3. The D gene is left open where the match is weak. Clone size appears in some rows only: once, few, many, or a class for an expanded clone.

V gene	clone size	J gene	D gene	CDR3 DNA	CDR3 protein
TRBV4-2	-	TRBJ2-3	-	TGTGCCAGCAGCCAAGGTCCTCCAAGTTTAACAGATACGCAGTATTTT	CASSQGPPSLTDTQYF
TRBV7-9	-	TRBJ2-7	-	TGTGCCAGCAGCTCTCCTTTCACAGGGACCTACGAGCAGTACTTC	CASSSPFTGTYEQYF
TRBV4-3	-	TRBJ2-3	-	TGCGCCAGCAGCCAAGACAGGCTAGGGACAGATACGCAGTATTTT	CASSQDRLGTDTQYF
TRBV10-1	-	TRBJ1-1	TRBD1	TGCGCCAGCAGTGAGTCCAGGGGGAAGACTGAAGCTTTCTTT	CASSESRGKTEAFF
TRBV5-1	-	TRBJ2-3	-	TGCGCCAGCAGCTTGGGGGCTTCTAAGGGAGATACGCAGTATTTT	CASSLGASKGDTQYF
TRBV18	-	TRBJ2-5	-	TGTGCCAGCTCACCAGGGAAAGAGACCCAGTACTTC	CASSPGKETQYF
TRBV7-2	-	TRBJ2-1	-	TGTGCCAGCAGCTTAGCCCACAGTAACGATTACAATGAGCAGTTCTTC	CASSLAHSNDYNEQFF
TRBV6-5	-	TRBJ2-6	-	TGTGCCAGCAGTTCCGCGGGGTCTGGGGCCAACGTCCTGACTTTC	CASSSAGSGANVLTF
TRBV5-4	few	TRBJ2-1	TRBD2	TGTGCCAGCAGCTTTACTAGCGGCTACTACAATGAGCAGTTCTTC	CASSFTSGYYNEQFF
TRBV7-8	-	TRBJ1-5	TRBD1	TGTGCCAGCAGCTTAGACCCGGGACAGGCCAATCAGCCCCAGCATTTT	CASSLDPGQANQPQHF